This T cell receptor beta chain was recovered during a study of T cells in Graves' hyperthyroidism and ophthalmopathy (dated by TCRdb to between 2018 and 2021). For the study in its entirety: Peripheral blood samples were taken at the time of initial diagnosis, prior to any treatment. TCR V-J signatures able to tell the groups apart were searched for in a discovery cohort of approximately 95 patients, of whom over 40 had Graves' ophthalmopathy and about 55 had stable Graves' hyperthyroidism. According to the paper, TCR Vbeta CDR3 sequencing was carried out on 135 peripheral blood samples, which came from approximately 41 ophthalmopathy, approximately 72 hyperthyroidism and roughly 17 progressor patients. In about 6 Graves' hyperthyroidism patients, the study also compared T-cell repertoires from thyroid tissue with T-cell repertoires from blood. The 75 to 100 discovery patients were randomly split 7:3 into training and test sets. After sampling, hyperthyroidism patients received methimazole starting at 30 mg daily, and ophthalmopathy patients received high-dose intravenous methylprednisolone. Whether ophthalmopathy could be predicted prospectively was tested in an independent validation cohort made up of approximately 19 hyperthyroidism patients plus 17 patients who later progressed to ophthalmopathy.

The full study reports these points: Sample size was not statistically predetermined, and blinding of investigators to group allocation was not performed. Most expanded thyroid clonotypes (frequency above 0.001) were also detected in blood, a finding suggesting that blood repertoires may reflect thyroid immune responses. In validation, progression to ophthalmopathy was predicted by the model with more than 65% sensitivity and 72% to 80% specificity, a median of about 6.8 months before onset. In cross-validation, a model built on a 13 V-J signature told ophthalmopathy apart from stable hyperthyroidism with less than 90% sensitivity and approximately 81% specificity, and in testing the same model reached 80%/75%.

This clonotype appeared many times. Which antigen it targets is not known. No base quality values were provided; no much bigger clone lies one nucleotide off. Graves' hyperthyroidism was defined as stable when no progression to ophthalmopathy occurred over 18 months of follow-up. Hyperthyroidism patients were newly diagnosed, with disease duration under 2 months, and aged 18 to 65 years. Patients with uncontrolled infections, other autoimmune diseases, pregnancy or lactation were excluded. Diagnoses relied on clinical symptoms, serum thyroxine and TRAb, thyroid ultrasound and orbital computed tomography. PBMCs were isolated from 10 ml of fresh peripheral blood by Ficoll-Paque density gradient centrifugation. Trizol reagent was used to extract total RNA, and RNA quality was then checked on an Agilent 2100 Bioanalyzer. The TCR beta CDR3 regions were amplified from the RNA transcripts. The first round of RT-PCR for the TCR CDR3 was performed with the HTBI primer set and the Qiagen OneStep RT-PCR kit. Libraries were constructed in a second round of multiplex PCR, after which size selection and purification were performed. The libraries were sequenced on an Illumina HiSeq2000 using paired-end 100 bp reads. The study's own analysis went as follows. SOAPnuke was used to process the raw data, with reads discarded if the reads contained adapters or uncalled bases, had a mean Phred below 15, or lacked an exact constant-primer or identifier match. High-quality paired reads were merged with COPE v1.2.5, and unique nucleotide sequences were defined as clonotypes. Clonotypes were aligned to IMGT TRBV, TRBD and TRBJ reference segments using MiTCR v1.1. The analysis included only V-J combinations with a frequency above 0.0001, which together covered about 99% of the repertoires. The TCS score was defined as F50 (clonal expansion) divided by E x V (chaos), with BLOSUM62-based TCRdist calculated between CDR3 peptides within each V-J. Welch's t-statistics and random forest reduced around 550 V-J features to 13, which were used in a naive Bayes classifier (R e1071). TCRdb ran its own pipeline on the public reads, namely fastp trimming at Q25 and MiXCR clone calling, and kept in-frame beta chains. Rows are unified per CDR3 protein, each entry keeping the most common DNA and genes. It is TCRdb's table, rather than the study itself, that gives the V and J calls and clone size. The table for this sample lists roughly 290,000 distinct CDR3 sequences; roughly 13% of them were counted only once. In total, the top ten clones hold roughly 7.9% of the sample.

This clonotype originated in a woman between 35 and 50 years old with Graves' hyperthyroidism. The specimen sequenced was blood.

Here the CDR3 is given as CASRDPNQPQHF. The nucleotides are TGTGCCAGCAGGGATCCTAATCAGCCCCAGCATTTT. The sequence joins TRBV28 to TRBJ1-5; the D gene assignment is ambiguous. Between the V and J ends, shortened by 6 bases and 4 bases respectively, the junction contains 7 bases. Based on the germline V gene, the CDR1 and CDR2 sequences are MDHEN and SYDVKM. Its CDR3 holds 12 amino acids, cysteine through phenylalanine. Only the CDR3 DNA stays, 36 bases, in frame from base 1.